The clone carrying this T cell receptor beta chain was observed at least ten times. Its target is not known. Two rounds of multiplex PCR amplified TCR beta CDR3 from genomic DNA. Individual primers that were specific to each TRBV and TRBJ gene served in first-round PCR. A single record per CDR3 protein comes from TCRdb applying MiXCR to the multiplex PCR reads. The sample consists of about 16,000 distinct CDR3 sequences, approximately 40% of them appearing once. The germline V gene has CDR1 MNHEY and CDR2 SMNVEV (reference sequence). V trimming: 5 bases; J trimming: 3 bases; junction bases outside the gene matches: 4. This CDR3 is built from 16 residues. The record originates from a study of prognosis after radiotherapy for stage I lung cancer. Study-level points and caveats: When patients developed distant metastases, their Shannon entropy after stereotactic body radiation therapy was lower.

Peripheral blood, approximately 6.1 milliliters per draw, was collected at each of two time points. The sample here was PBMCs, taken before or after stereotactic body radiation therapy (not recorded which). V usage is TRBV27 and J usage is TRBJ2-3; 14 nucleotides agree with TRBD2. The receptor's source is a donor over 45 with non-small cell lung cancer. The CDR3 loop reads CASSGLAGGLTDTQYF. The CDR3, as DNA: TGTGCCAGCAGTGGACTAGCGGGAGGACTAACAGATACGCAGTATTTT.